The sequence of this T cell receptor (beta chain) was determined in a study of cytomegalovirus exposure and HLA in healthy donors. Those who donated were healthy bone marrow donors. Turning to this clone: Its target is unknown.

V dropped 4 bases and J dropped 9; count of bases not matched to a gene: 5. Germline V gene lookup returns CDR1 GTSNPN and CDR2 SVGIG (reference sequence). There are 11 residues in the CDR3. A multiplex PCR was run with 60 Vbeta primers and 13 Jbeta primers. The table came from immunoSEQ multiplex PCR; TCRdb's copy has only in-frame clones and leaves some out. The sample shows around 70,000 clones, roughly 60% of them seen only once. Study conclusions and caveats: In vitro data verified a few CMV-associated chains as specific for CMV antigens. The majority of CMV-associated TCR beta chains were reported as apparently HLA-restricted in a later analysis. Later analysis reportedly placed an Asian-associated ancestry cluster below the roughly 690-donor mean in N-insertions.

This receptor was taken from a man aged 25 to 40 in good health and CMV-seronegative. The specimen was PBMCs. The chain joins TRBV30 to TRBJ2-7, with 8 bases identical to TRBD1. The CDR3 DNA follows: TGTGCCTGGAATCAGGGGGCCGGGCAGTACTTC. Its translation is CAWNQGAGQYF.